Detailed here is one T cell receptor beta chain. Its cognate antigen is unknown. Germline V CDR1 and CDR2: LNHDA, SQIVND (reference sequence). V lost 4 bases, J lost 6 bases, and 12 bases lay in between. The CDR3 spans 13 residues. The data originate from a study of cytomegalovirus exposure and HLA in healthy donors. Broader study findings: Under in vitro conditions, three CMV-associated chains were confirmed as specific for CMV antigens. Highly shared sequence variants in one cluster were likely a sequencing artifact. An apparent linkage of common viral pathogens to several of the most significant clusters emerged in a later analysis.

Donors were ostensibly healthy at sampling, although undocumented immune exposures were probable. This PCR relied on a set of 60 Vbeta primers and 13 Jbeta primers. Profiling relied on immunoSEQ multiplex PCR, and the TCRdb table lists in-frame clones only, not all of them. This sample's clone table lists fewer than 100,000 clones. Input material: PBMCs. The TCR was taken from a man between 45 and 60 years old in good health and CMV-seronegative. The rearrangement joins TRBV19 to TRBJ1-1, with D possibly matching TRBD1 (6 bases). The CDR3 reads CASSRGRGSEAFF. As DNA, the CDR3 is TGTGCCAGTAGTAGGGGCAGGGGTTCTGAAGCTTTCTTT.